Shown below are 2 T cell receptor beta chains from a single sample sequenced in a study of shared clonotypes between healthy human individuals. The data were produced by immunoSEQ multiplex PCR, yet TCRdb's version contains in-frame clones alone and is incomplete. The data contain some 2,000,000 clones, under 97% of them singletons. The source material was naive CD4+ T cells sorted from blood. Subset meaning: CD45RA+ positively selected. The receptors were gathered from a man younger than 35 in good health.

The chain couples TRBV4-1 to TRBJ2-2; TRBD1 is a possible D gene (5 bases). Trimming stripped 8 bases from V and 7 bases from J, with 8 bases between. The CDR3 sequence is 11 residues long. Germline CDR1 and CDR2: MGHRA and YSYEKL. CDR3 nucleotide sequence: TGCGCCAGCGGACATCGCGGGGAGCTGTTTTTT. This gives the protein CASGHRGELFF.

The chain couples TRBV6-6 to TRBJ2-7, with 9 positions matching TRBD2. The germline V gene encodes CDR1 MNHNY and CDR2 SVGAGI (reference sequence). J lost 2 bases, V lost 6 bases, and 5 bases had no gene match. CDR3 length: 14 amino acids. CDR3 loop: CASRGTSSAYEQYF. In DNA, the CDR3 is TGTGCCAGCAGGGGGACTAGCTCAGCCTACGAGCAGTACTTC.